This entry is about one T cell receptor (beta chain). The target antigen is unknown. The sample belongs to a study of shared clonotypes between healthy human individuals. The study, taken as a whole, reports: Richness estimates generally favored naive over memory subsets.

The trim removed 3 bases at V and 6 bases at J, leaving 6 bases unmatched. CDR3 length: 14 amino acids. Germline V gene lookup returns CDR1 SGHNT and CDR2 YYREEE (reference sequence). Only in-frame clones appear in the TCRdb table, and some are missing; sequencing was by immunoSEQ multiplex PCR. Of approximately 2,300,000 clones in the sample, 85% to 95% are singletons; the top ten hold 0.37%. The rearrangement uses TRBV5-4 and TRBJ2-1, with TRBD2 identical over 7 bases. The sequencing sample was made of naive CD4+ T cells from PBMCs. Regarding subset: CD45RA+ positively selected. This TCR came from a man aged 18 to 35 in good health. Some clones in this sample may be carry-over from other donors' samples. The CDR3, as DNA: TGTGCCAGCAGCTCCACCGGGGGGTCCAATGAGCAGTTCTTC. Translating it yields CASSSTGGSNEQFF.